This T cell receptor (beta chain) derives from a study of Ad26.COV2.S vaccination and SARS-CoV-2 variants. Indicated treatment: roughly 18 received Ad26.COV2.S at low or high dose, single or two shots; roughly 5 received placebo; per-sample allocation not given. Collection of samples fell on day 63 after the first vaccine or placebo injection. This clone has more than one count but fewer than ten. Sequenced by immunoSEQ multiplex PCR; TCRdb stores in-frame clones only, minus some. The sample lists 200,000 to 250,000 clones, 88% occurring once. This clonotype was sampled from a person between 18 and 65 years old who received the Ad26.COV2.S COVID-19 vaccine or a placebo. The starting material was peripheral blood, obtained in a trial of Ad26.COV2.S vaccine versus placebo.

CDR3 bases: TGTGCCAGTCATGGCGAGTTTCAGTCACCCCTCCACTTT. It codes for CASHGEFQSPLHF. V usage is TRBV6-5 and J usage is TRBJ1-6; D is ambiguous. There are 13 residues in the CDR3. V lost 9 bases and J lost 10, with 16 bases in between. From germline, CDR1 is MNHEY and CDR2 SVGAGI.